These 29 T cell receptor beta chains were all obtained from the same sample, sequenced in a study of Ad26.COV2.S vaccination and SARS-CoV-2 variants. The treatment is: 19 received Ad26.COV2.S at low or high dose, single or two shots; several received placebo; per-sample allocation not given. The samples were gathered on day 63 after the first injection of vaccine or placebo. Sequencing was performed with immunoSEQ multiplex PCR; in TCRdb, only in-frame clones are kept and a portion is missing. The sample has a few hundred thousand clones, about 90% seen once. The sequences come from peripheral blood, collected in a trial of Ad26.COV2.S vaccine versus placebo. The receptors come from a person between 18 and 65 years old who received the Ad26.COV2.S COVID-19 vaccine or a placebo.

This clone was detected once. The V and J genes are TRBV29-1 and TRBJ2-3; weak D call: TRBD2 (6 bases). The CDR3 is 15 residues long. V lost 2 bases and J lost 0, with 12 bases in between. Looked up from germline, CDR1 is SQVTM and CDR2 is ANQGSEA. The CDR3: CSVELASPSTDTQYF. In DNA, the CDR3 is TGCAGCGTTGAACTAGCGTCACCGAGCACAGATACGCAGTATTTT.

This clone has only one observation. V gene TRBV24-1 combines with J gene TRBJ2-3, with a tentative D call TRBD1 (5 bases). Germline V gene sequence: CDR1 KGHDR, CDR2 SFDVKD. The CDR3 has 14 residues. Between the trimmed V and J ends, which lost 9 bases and 2 bases, there was a span of 14 bases. DNA of the CDR3: TGTGCCACCGGGGCCCTGGCGGACACAGATACGCAGTATTTT. This translates into CATGALADTDTQYF.

This chain joins TRBV6-5 and TRBJ2-7, with 8 bases matching TRBD2. Trimming at V came to 4 bases and at J to 2 bases, leaving 10 bases not matched to a gene. The V gene's germline CDR1 is MNHEY and CDR2 SVGAGI. There are 16 residues in the CDR3. CDR3 coding DNA: TGTGCCAGCAGTTTGACCTTTAGCGGGGCCCCCTACGAGCAGTACTTC. As protein: CASSLTFSGAPYEQYF.

The V call is TRBV19, the J call TRBJ2-3, with 10 bases identical to TRBD1. The CDR3 runs 15 residues. With V trimmed by 7 bases and J by 3 bases, 7 bases remained unmatched. The germline gives CDR1 LNHDA, CDR2 SQIVND (reference sequence). DNA of the CDR3: TGTGCCAGTACCCAGGGGGACAGGGGAACAGATACGCAGTATTTT. This codes for CASTQGDRGTDTQYF. Full variable domain (rest looked up from reference TRBV19 and TRBJ2-3): DGGITQSPKYLFRKEGQNVTLSCEQNLNHDAMYWYRQDPGQGLRLIYYSQIVNDFQKGDIAEGYSVSREKKESFPLTVTSAQKNPTAFYLCASTQGDRGTDTQYFGPGTRLTVL.

This chain connects TRBV4-1 to TRBJ2-1; possible D gene TRBD2, 5 bases. Germline V gene sequence: CDR1 MGHRA, CDR2 YSYEKL. Trimming cost V 0 bases and J 6 bases, with 15 bases left between them. The CDR3 length is 16 residues. The CDR3 nucleotides are TGCGCCAGCAGCCAAGATGGCGGGTTACGGATCAATGAGCAGTTCTTC. This sequence encodes CASSQDGGLRINEQFF.

The rearrangement uses TRBV14 and TRBJ2-3, with D possibly TRBD2 on 5 matching bases. V shed 1 base and J shed 4 bases, with 6 bases lying between them. The CDR3 spans 13 residues. The germline CDR1 and CDR2 sequences are SGHDN and FVKESK. The CDR3 is CASSQVGADTQYF. CDR3 DNA: TGTGCCAGCAGCCAAGTCGGGGCAGATACGCAGTATTTT.

This clone was observed once. The J gene is TRBJ2-7, the V gene TRBV7-2; tentative D call: TRBD2 (5 bases). V lost 1 base and J lost 6, with 16 bases in between. The CDR3 is 15 residues long. CDR1 and CDR2 (germline): SGHTA, FQGNSA. The CDR3 spells CASSLVVSGSGEQYF. CDR3 coding DNA: TGTGCCAGCAGCTTAGTGGTGAGCGGAAGTGGCGAGCAGTACTTC.

This clone was found once. This sequence joins TRBV4-3 and TRBJ1-2, with D uncertain. Trimming shortened V by 2 bases and J by 0 bases, and 10 bases separated the two germline ends. This CDR3 has 15 residues. The germline CDR1 and CDR2 sequences are LGHNA and YSLEER. Here the CDR3 reads CASSQIEGSNYGYTF. The CDR3 DNA is TGCGCCAGCAGCCAAATAGAAGGGTCTAACTATGGCTACACCTTC.

The rearrangement links TRBV4-1 to TRBJ2-1, with 8 positions matching TRBD2. The V segment lost 1 base and the J segment 5 bases; nucleotides outside the gene matches: 4. Germline-derived CDR1 and CDR2 are MGHRA and YSYEKL. This CDR3 region has 15 residues. CDR3 in DNA: TGCGCCAGCAGCCAAGGACTAGCGCCCGACAATGAGCAGTTCTTC. Protein sequence: CASSQGLAPDNEQFF.

This clone was counted a few times. This chain links TRBV7-9 with TRBJ2-4, with unresolved D. CDR3 length: 17 residues. Germline CDR1 reads SEHNR; CDR2 reads FQNEAQ (reference sequence). V was pared by 0 bases and J by 2 bases, with 14 bases between. The CDR3 protein is CASSLARGVNPKNIQYF. CDR3 nucleotide sequence: TGTGCCAGCAGCTTAGCGCGTGGAGTGAACCCCAAAAACATTCAGTACTTC.

The chain uses TRBV19 and TRBJ2-1, with D tentatively TRBD1 (6 bases). V lost 5 bases and J 4 bases, leaving 15 bases between the germline ends. Germline V gives CDR1 LNHDA, CDR2 SQIVND (reference sequence). This CDR3 has 15 residues. The CDR3 bases are TGTGCCAGTAGTCTGGTGGACAGCTTATACAATGAGCAGTTCTTC. This codes for CASSLVDSLYNEQFF.

The chain links TRBV11-2 to TRBJ1-1; D not resolved. There are 14 residues in the CDR3. V shed 4 bases and J shed 0 bases, with 9 bases lying between them. In germline, CDR1 is SGHAT, CDR2 FQNNGV. For the CDR3, the DNA is TGTGCCAGCAGCTCAAGTCGCTTGAACACTGAAGCTTTCTTT. Translated: CASSSSRLNTEAFF.

This chain links TRBV6-4 with TRBJ2-2, with 7 nucleotides matching TRBD1. The V gene's germline CDR1 is MRHNA and CDR2 SNTAGT. V was pared by 5 bases and J by 6 bases, with 3 bases of the junction left unmatched. The CDR3 spans 13 residues. The CDR3 DNA follows: TGTGCCAGCAGTCGGCAGGGGGCCGGGGAGCTGTTTTTT. Protein sequence: CASSRQGAGELFF.

In this sample, this clone turned up a few times. This chain joins TRBV27 and TRBJ1-2; D not resolved. Trimming took 7 bases from V and 3 from J, leaving 6 bases between them. Germline loops: CDR1 MNHEY, CDR2 SMNVEV (reference sequence). This CDR3 has 11 amino acids. The CDR3 sequence: CASKTDYGYTF. CDR3 DNA: TGTGCCAGCAAAACAGACTATGGCTACACCTTC.

The chain couples TRBV10-3 to TRBJ2-7; D remains ambiguous. The CDR3 loop spans 13 amino acids. The ends were cut back, 5 bases at V and 3 bases at J, with 11 bases in the middle. Germline CDR1 ENHRY, CDR2 SYGVKD. CDR3 bases: TGTGCCATCAGTCCCCCAGCCCACTACGAGCAGTACTTC. The encoded protein is CAISPPAHYEQYF.

The chain recombines TRBV5-1 with TRBJ2-3, with a weak D call TRBD2 (6 bases). Per the germline V gene, CDR1 is SGHRS and CDR2 is YFSETQ. The CDR3 contains 17 residues. The V gene lost 0 bases and the J gene lost 3 bases, with 17 bases spanning the gap. The chain's CDR3 is CASSLAVGGKGTDTQYF. CDR3 sequence (DNA): TGCGCCAGCAGCTTGGCCGTGGGGGGTAAGGGGACAGATACGCAGTATTTT.

CDR3 amino acids: CARSNRTLPPQETQYF. In DNA form, the CDR3 reads TGTGCCAGAAGCAACCGGACTTTGCCACCCCAAGAGACCCAGTACTTC. This chain links TRBV7-5 with TRBJ2-5; the table calls TRBD2, which could not be checked here. TRBV7-5 is labeled a pseudogene. This CDR3 has 16 amino acids.

The rearrangement joins TRBV5-1 to TRBJ2-7; 9 nucleotides align to TRBD1. The germline CDR1 and CDR2 sequences are SGHRS and YFSETQ. The CDR3 length is 14 residues. Trimming cost V 0 bases and J 5 bases; bases outside gene matches: 3. CDR3 amino acids: CASSLDRGLNEQYF. The CDR3 DNA follows: TGCGCCAGCAGCTTGGACAGGGGGCTCAACGAGCAGTACTTC.

The chain carries TRBV6-2 or TRBV6-3 and TRBJ2-1; no definite D call. CDR3 length: 13 amino acids. The V gene lost 1 base and the J gene lost 6 bases, with 7 bases spanning the gap. CDR1 is MNHEY, CDR2 SVGEGT, per germline. The CDR3: CASSYWASNEQFF. Here the CDR3 DNA reads TGTGCCAGCAGTTACTGGGCCTCCAATGAGCAGTTCTTC.

J is TRBJ2-5 and V is TRBV20-1; unclear D gene. This CDR3 has 11 amino acids. Deletions cut 3 bases from V and 2 bases from J, with 4 bases between. Germline lookup yields CDR1 DFQATT and CDR2 SNEGSKA (reference sequence). The CDR3 nucleotides are TGCAGTGCTAGTCGTCAAGAGACCCAGTACTTC. It encodes CSASRQETQYF.

The V and J genes are TRBV3-1 (or the pseudogene TRBV3-2) and TRBJ2-6; D gene ambiguous. Per the germline V gene, CDR1 is LGHDT and CDR2 is YNNKEL (reference sequence). The CDR3 totals 15 residues. V was clipped by 0 bases and J by 4 bases, with 7 bases between them. The CDR3 loop is CASSQEAKGANVLTF. The CDR3 region has the DNA TGTGCCAGCAGCCAAGAGGCAAAAGGGGCCAACGTCCTGACTTTC.

A single count supports this clone. The chain uses TRBV25-1 and TRBJ2-2; no reliable D call. The V end was cut by 3 bases, the J end by 1 base, with 9 bases between. There are 15 residues in the CDR3. Germline lookup yields CDR1 MGHDK and CDR2 SYGVNS. For the CDR3, the DNA is TGTGCCAGCAGTGAGACGAGACTGAACACCGGGGAGCTGTTTTTT. Amino acid sequence: CASSETRLNTGELFF.

The chain combines TRBV9 with TRBJ2-3; D gene unclear. The CDR3 totals 12 residues. In germline, CDR1 is SGDLS, CDR2 YYNGEE. Deletions cut 4 bases from V and 2 bases from J, with 5 bases between. CDR3 DNA: TGTGCCAGCAGCCCCGACACAGATACGCAGTATTTT. It specifies CASSPDTDTQYF.

This clone was counted once. The J gene is TRBJ1-1, the V gene TRBV9; D unclear. Germline V lookup: CDR1 SGDLS, CDR2 YYNGEE. This CDR3 has 15 amino acids. The V gene lost 4 bases and the J gene lost 4 bases, with 17 bases spanning the gap. For the CDR3, the DNA is TGTGCCAGCAGCTCCGGCTCCAGTCCCCGCACTGAAGCTTTCTTT. Translated, it gives CASSSGSSPRTEAFF.

The chain uses TRBV6-2 or TRBV6-3 and TRBJ1-1, with D possibly matching TRBD1 (5 bases). CDR3 length equals 17 residues. Between the trimmed V and J ends, which lost 5 bases and 1 base, there was a span of 20 bases. Germline CDR1 is MNHEY and CDR2 is SVGEGT. The CDR3 here is CASSLPMGGWKNTEAFF. CDR3 sequence (DNA): TGTGCCAGCAGTCTCCCCATGGGGGGTTGGAAGAACACTGAAGCTTTCTTT.

J is TRBJ1-4 and V is TRBV10-1, with D maybe TRBD1 (5 bases). The CDR3 is 13 amino acids. Germline loops: CDR1 WNHNN, CDR2 SYGVQD (reference sequence). In DNA, the CDR3 is TGCGCGCCGGTCGGGGGGGATAATGAAAAACTGTTTTTT. This gives the protein CAPVGGDNEKLFF.

The V gene is TRBV7-2, the J gene TRBJ2-4, with 8 bases matching TRBD2. Trimming cost V 3 bases and J 3 bases; bases outside gene matches: 7. The length of the CDR3 is 16 residues. Per germline, CDR1 SGHTA and CDR2 FQGNSA. The CDR3 loop is CASSLVSGGYKNIQYF. Written as DNA, the CDR3 is TGTGCCAGCAGCTTGGTCAGCGGGGGATACAAAAACATTCAGTACTTC.

This clone appeared a few times. This rearrangement joins TRBV12-3 or TRBV12-4 to TRBJ1-2; 9 bases map to TRBD1. The CDR3 loop spans 13 amino acids. V lost 6 bases, J lost 8 bases, and 7 bases stayed unmatched. The CDR3 DNA follows: TGTGCCAGCAGCCGAGGGACAGGGAGGGGCTACACCTTC. It codes for CASSRGTGRGYTF.

The chain uses TRBV29-1 and TRBJ2-5; no definite D call. V lost 4 bases and J lost 7, with 10 bases in between. This CDR3 region has 11 residues. Germline-derived CDR1 and CDR2 are SQVTM and ANQGSEA. CDR3 bases: TGCAGCGTTGGGGCGGACCGGACCCAGTACTTC. It encodes CSVGADRTQYF.